What follows are 16 T cell receptor beta chains derived from one specimen sequenced in a study of spatial heterogeneity in lung cancer. The time point here: sample taken at primary tumor resection. Whole RNA, which was extracted from tumor, nontumor lung tissue or frozen PBMC, was sequenced without any cell sorting. One entry per CDR3 protein, called by TCRdb with MiXCR from the 5' RACE reads. The sample lists 50,000 to 65,000 distinct CDR3 sequences; around 8.4% were seen once. Source: PBMCs, taken at surgery. These receptors were obtained from a female donor with early-stage non-small cell lung cancer.

The genes are TRBV7-6 and TRBJ2-3; TRBD1 aligns across 10 bases. The CDR3 sequence is 16 residues long. V lost 3 bases, J lost 5 bases, and 8 bases stayed unmatched. Per the germline V gene, CDR1 is SGHVS and CDR2 is FNYEAQ. CDR3 sequence reads: CASSLTGTGVLDTQYF. CDR3 DNA: TGTGCCAGCAGCTTGACCGGGACAGGGGTTTTAGATACGCAGTATTTT.

The chain joins TRBV2 to TRBJ2-7; D unclear. The germline gives CDR1 SNHLY, CDR2 FYNNEI. The CDR3 loop spans 15 amino acids. With 0 bases removed from V and 3 bases from J, the gap between germline ends came to 12 bases. The CDR3 region has the DNA TGTGCCAGCAGTGAAGCCCCGGGTTCCTTCTACGAGCAGTACGTC. This codes for CASSEAPGSFYEQYV.

This clonotype was picked up many times. CDR3 residues: CASRTQGAPTLGEKLFF. CDR3 in DNA: TGTGCCAGCAGGACCCAGGGGGCGCCGACCCTGGGAGAAAAACTGTTTTTT. The chain carries TRBV2 and TRBJ1-4, with 8 nucleotides matching TRBD1. The CDR3 covers 17 residues. V trimming: 6 bases; J trimming: 8 bases; junction bases outside the gene matches: 17. The germline gives CDR1 SNHLY, CDR2 FYNNEI.

Only a few counts were recorded for this clonotype. The CDR3 DNA follows: TGTGCCACCAGCCTGACAGGCAATCAGCCCCAGCATTTT. It translates to CATSLTGNQPQHF. The chain couples TRBV24-1 to TRBJ1-5, with D perhaps TRBD1 (5 bases). V lost 7 bases and J 2 bases, leaving 8 bases between the germline ends. Per the germline V gene, CDR1 is KGHDR and CDR2 is SFDVKD. This CDR3 has 13 residues.

The rearrangement uses TRBV4-1 and TRBJ2-2; D is tentatively TRBD1 or TRBD2 (6 bases each). The germline V gene encodes CDR1 MGHRA and CDR2 YSYEKL. The CDR3 covers 16 residues. V was shortened by 4 bases and J by 9 bases, with 21 bases between the two germline ends. The CDR3 DNA reads TGCGCCAGCAGCCCCCGAGGGGAAGGGGGGACCCGGGAGCTGTTTTTT. It is translated as CASSPRGEGGTRELFF.

In this sample, this clonotype turned up many times. This rearrangement joins TRBV2 to TRBJ2-5, with D tentatively TRBD1 (6 bases). Germline CDR1 reads SNHLY; CDR2 reads FYNNEI. CDR3 length: 13 amino acids. V was pared by 6 bases and J by 2 bases, with 10 bases between. The CDR3 loop reads CASRRGTQETQYF. The CDR3 DNA follows: TGTGCCAGCAGGAGGGGGACGCAAGAGACCCAGTACTTC.

This clonotype has a count of ten or more. The J gene is TRBJ2-5, the V gene TRBV28; D may be TRBD1 (7 bases). In germline, CDR1 is MDHEN, CDR2 SYDVKM. This CDR3 spans 16 amino acids. V was shortened by 3 bases and J by 5 bases, with 19 bases between the two germline ends. CDR3 sequence reads: CASSFGGGSFYETQYF. CDR3 DNA: TGTGCCAGCAGTTTTGGAGGGGGCTCGTTTTACGAGACCCAGTACTTC.

This clonotype was seen more than once but under ten times. The rearrangement joins TRBV5-6 to TRBJ2-7, with 11 bases fitting TRBD1. This CDR3 has 16 amino acids. CDR1 and CDR2 (germline): SGHDT, YYEEEE. The V and J ends lost 1 base and 4 bases, in that order; junction bases with no gene match: 7. The chain's CDR3 is CASSLRLGTGGYEQYF. For the CDR3, the DNA is TGTGCCAGCAGCTTGCGTCTTGGGACAGGGGGATACGAGCAGTACTTC.

This rearrangement joins TRBV7-3 to TRBJ2-1; TRBD2 matches 10 bases. Germline assignment: CDR1 SGHTA and CDR2 FQGTGA. This CDR3 spans 14 amino acids. With 5 bases clipped from V and 10 bases from J, the junction kept 8 bases outside the gene matches. CDR3 protein: CASSLPSGSNEQFF. In DNA, the CDR3 is TGTGCCAGCAGCCTGCCTAGCGGGAGTAACGAGCAGTTCTTC.

V and J are TRBV15 and TRBJ2-2, with D perhaps TRBD2 (6 bases). The V gene lost 1 base and the J gene lost 6 bases, with 15 bases spanning the gap. From germline, CDR1 is LNHNV and CDR2 YYDKDF (reference sequence). This CDR3 spans 16 amino acids. The CDR3 reads CATSRVETGGSGELFF. The CDR3 coding sequence is TGTGCCACCAGCAGAGTCGAGACCGGGGGATCCGGGGAGCTGTTTTTT.

This clonotype was recorded at least ten times. CDR3 nucleotides: TGTGCCAGCAGCTTAGCCCTCAAGGGCGGGGAGCTGTTTTTT. Translating it yields CASSLALKGGELFF. The V gene is TRBV7-9, the J gene TRBJ2-2; D not resolved. V was cut by 0 bases and J by 7 bases, with 9 bases left in between. This CDR3 contains 14 residues. CDR1 is SEHNR, CDR2 FQNEAQ, per germline (reference sequence).

CDR3 amino acids: CASSPGLAGVDTQYF. CDR3 sequence (DNA): TGTGCCAGCAGCCCCGGACTAGCGGGGGTAGATACGCAGTATTTT. V and J are TRBV7-3 and TRBJ2-3; 13 positions agree with TRBD2. Trimming cost V 5 bases and J 5 bases; bases outside gene matches: 4. Per the germline V gene, CDR1 is SGHTA and CDR2 is FQGTGA. The length of the CDR3 is 15 residues.

This clonotype is termed medium-sized (0.01 to 0.1%). The chain uses TRBV12-3 or TRBV12-4 and TRBJ2-3, with D unresolved. The germline V and J ends were trimmed by 7 bases and 2 bases, with 4 bases remaining between them. The CDR3 is 11 residues long. CDR3 in amino acids: CASTVTDTQYF. Here the CDR3 DNA reads TGTGCCAGCACCGTCACAGATACGCAGTATTTT.

This clonotype was observed many times. The chain uses TRBV10-1 and TRBJ2-1, with 10 bases identical to TRBD2. V trimming: 3 bases; J trimming: 2 bases; junction bases outside the gene matches: 4. Germline V gene sequence: CDR1 WNHNN, CDR2 SYGVQD (reference sequence). The CDR3 sequence is 16 residues long. Here the CDR3 DNA reads TGCGCCAGCAGTGAAGGGACTAGCGCCCCCTACAATGAGCAGTTCTTC. Its protein product is CASSEGTSAPYNEQFF.

The V call is TRBV7-9, the J call TRBJ2-1; D may be TRBD1 (5 bases). V dropped 6 bases and J dropped 10 bases, with 13 bases sitting between them. This CDR3 is built from 12 residues. The V gene's germline CDR1 is SEHNR and CDR2 FQNEAQ (reference sequence). The CDR3 reads CASRTTQGEQFF. The CDR3 DNA follows: TGTGCCAGCAGAACGACCCAGGGAGAGCAGTTCTTC.

The chain links TRBV7-9 to TRBJ1-4; 9 nucleotides match TRBD1. Germline loops: CDR1 SEHNR, CDR2 FQNEAQ (reference sequence). The CDR3 is 14 residues long. Trimming took 5 bases from V and 8 from J; bases not matched to a gene: 6. The CDR3 spells CASSPGQGSEKLFF. The CDR3 DNA reads as TGTGCCAGCAGCCCGGGACAGGGAAGCGAAAAACTGTTTTTT.